This T cell receptor beta chain was found in a study of T-cell memory formation after mild COVID-19. TCRdb used MiXCR to reprocess the 5' RACE reads, holding one entry per CDR3 protein. This sample has around 300,000 distinct CDR3 sequences, with approximately 19% found just once. This clonotype was counted only a few times. This CDR3 contains 13 residues. With 5 bases removed from V and 7 bases from J, the gap between germline ends came to 12 bases. The germline V gene has CDR1 MNHEY and CDR2 SMNVEV (reference sequence). The chain employs TRBV27 and TRBJ1-5, with D uncertain. The clonotype was recovered from a man between 18 and 29 years old who had mild COVID-19 (a few samples of this study predate the infection). Cell type and time point are not known. Input material: PBMCs or a T cell subset sorted from them (not recorded which). The CDR3 here is CASSPLGVQPQHF. Written as DNA, the CDR3 is TGTGCCAGCAGTCCCCTCGGGGTCCAGCCCCAGCATTTT.